The text below deals with one T cell receptor beta chain. As processed by the authors: Estimation of nucleated cell counts was performed using reference gene primer amplification. Only in-frame clones appear in the TCRdb table, and some are missing; sequencing was by immunoSEQ multiplex PCR. From that table come the V and J calls and clone size; the DNA was used to work out D and trimming. The table records approximately 200,000 clones, 84% of them present only once. The CDR3 loop spans 17 amino acids. CDR1 SGHVS and CDR2 FNYEAQ come from the germline V gene. V was clipped by 3 bases and J by 1 base, with 16 bases between them. Seattle researchers signed up patients amid active infection and tracked them longitudinally. The data stem from a study of blood T cell repertoires in COVID-19. Study in general: Sites in the United States, Italy and Spain provided acute and convalescent COVID-19 samples. From T cells, B-cell-depleted T cells, or PBMCs came the material, which was cDNA or gDNA.

The V and J genes are TRBV7-6 and TRBJ1-5; D gene uncertain. The TCR sequence derives from a woman of 80 years or more with COVID-19, enrolled during active disease. The sample consisted of peripheral blood. CDR3 amino acids: CASSLGSGILSNQPQHF. The CDR3 DNA reads TGTGCCAGCAGCTTGGGGTCGGGGATCCTGAGCAATCAGCCCCAGCATTTT. The entire variable domain, with the rest obtained from reference TRBV7-6 and TRBJ1-5, is as follows: GAGVSQSPRYKVTKRGQDVALRCDPISGHVSLYWYRQALGQGPEFLTYFNYEAQQDKSGLPNDRFSAERPEGSISTLTIQRTEQRDSAMYRCASSLGSGILSNQPQHFGDGTRLSIL.